This TCR beta chain was identified during a study of Ad26.COV2.S vaccination and SARS-CoV-2 variants. Produced via immunoSEQ multiplex PCR; TCRdb's table is partial and in-frame only. The sample has under 550,000 clones, approximately 88% seen once; the top ten hold 3.6%. The CDR3 is 14 amino acids. Germline V gene sequence: CDR1 SEHNR, CDR2 FQNEAQ (reference sequence). Unmatched junction bases numbered 6, after V lost 5 bases and J lost 4 bases. Specified treatment: some 20 received Ad26.COV2.S at low or high dose, single or two shots; a few received placebo; per-sample allocation not given. Sampling took place 63 days after the first vaccine or placebo injection. Wuhan-strain spike was delivered by a replication-incompetent Ad26 vector.

The sequenced sample was peripheral blood, obtained in a trial of Ad26.COV2.S vaccine versus placebo. The clonotype comes from a person between 18 and 65 years old who received the Ad26.COV2.S COVID-19 vaccine or a placebo. This chain connects TRBV7-9 to TRBJ2-5; 8 nucleotides align to TRBD1. The CDR3 is CASSEGGQGETQYF. The CDR3, as DNA: TGTGCCAGCAGCGAAGGAGGACAGGGAGAGACCCAGTACTTC.